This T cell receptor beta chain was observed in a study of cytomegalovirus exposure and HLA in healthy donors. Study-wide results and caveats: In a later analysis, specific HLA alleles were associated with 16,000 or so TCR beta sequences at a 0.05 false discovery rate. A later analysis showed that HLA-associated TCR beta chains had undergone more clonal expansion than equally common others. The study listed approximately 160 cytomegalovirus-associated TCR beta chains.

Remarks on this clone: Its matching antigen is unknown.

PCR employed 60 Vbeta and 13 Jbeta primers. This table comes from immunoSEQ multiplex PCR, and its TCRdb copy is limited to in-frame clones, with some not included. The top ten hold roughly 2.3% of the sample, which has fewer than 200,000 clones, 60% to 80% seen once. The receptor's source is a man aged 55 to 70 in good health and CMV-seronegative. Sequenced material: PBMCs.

CDR3: CARSLRLLADHYEQYF. The DNA of the CDR3 is TGTGCCAGAAGCTTGAGATTACTAGCGGATCACTACGAGCAGTACTTC. This rearrangement joins TRBV5-3 to TRBJ2-7, with TRBD2 matching 8 bases. TRBV5-3 is annotated as an ORF whose role is uncertain. This CDR3 is 16 amino acids long. V dropped 1 base and J dropped 3; count of bases not matched to a gene: 9.